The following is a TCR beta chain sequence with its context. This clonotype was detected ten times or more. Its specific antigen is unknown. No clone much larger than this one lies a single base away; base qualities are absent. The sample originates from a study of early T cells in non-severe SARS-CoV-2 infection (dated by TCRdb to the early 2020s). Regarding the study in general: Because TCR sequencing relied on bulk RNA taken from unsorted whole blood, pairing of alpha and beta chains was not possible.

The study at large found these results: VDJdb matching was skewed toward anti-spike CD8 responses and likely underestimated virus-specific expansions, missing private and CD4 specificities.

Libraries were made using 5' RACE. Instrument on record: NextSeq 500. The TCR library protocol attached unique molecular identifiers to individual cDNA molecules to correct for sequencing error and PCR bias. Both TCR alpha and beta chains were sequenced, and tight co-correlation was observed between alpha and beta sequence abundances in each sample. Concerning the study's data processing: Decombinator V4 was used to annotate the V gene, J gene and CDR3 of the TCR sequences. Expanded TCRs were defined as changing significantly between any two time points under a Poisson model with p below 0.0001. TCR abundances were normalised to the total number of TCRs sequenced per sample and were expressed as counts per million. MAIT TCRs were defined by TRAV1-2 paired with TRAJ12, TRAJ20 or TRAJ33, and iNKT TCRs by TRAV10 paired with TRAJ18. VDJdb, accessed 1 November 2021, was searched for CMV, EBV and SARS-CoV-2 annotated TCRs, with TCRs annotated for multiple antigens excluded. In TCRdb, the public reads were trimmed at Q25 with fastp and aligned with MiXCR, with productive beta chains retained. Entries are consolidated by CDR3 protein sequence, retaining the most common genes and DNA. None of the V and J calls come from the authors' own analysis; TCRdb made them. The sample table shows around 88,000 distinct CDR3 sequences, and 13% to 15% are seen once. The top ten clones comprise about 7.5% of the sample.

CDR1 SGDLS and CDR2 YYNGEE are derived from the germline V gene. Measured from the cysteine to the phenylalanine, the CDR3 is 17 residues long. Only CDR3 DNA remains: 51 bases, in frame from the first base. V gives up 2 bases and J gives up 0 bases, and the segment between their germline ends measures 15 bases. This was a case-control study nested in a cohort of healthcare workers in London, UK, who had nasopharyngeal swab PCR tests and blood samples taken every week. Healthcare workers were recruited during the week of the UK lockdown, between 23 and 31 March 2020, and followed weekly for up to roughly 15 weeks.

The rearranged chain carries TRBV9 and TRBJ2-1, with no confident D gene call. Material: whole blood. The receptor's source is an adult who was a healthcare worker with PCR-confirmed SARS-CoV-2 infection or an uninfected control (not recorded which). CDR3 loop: CASSVKSSSSSYNEQFF. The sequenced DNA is TGTGCCAGCAGCGTGAAAAGTAGCTCTTCCTCCTACAATGAGCAGTTCTTC. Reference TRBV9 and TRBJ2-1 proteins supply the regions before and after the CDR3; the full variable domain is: DSGVTQTPKHLITATGQRVTLRCSPRSGDLSVYWYQQSLDQGLQFLIQYYNGEERAKGNILERFSAQQFPDLHSELNLSSLELGDSALYFCASSVKSSSSSYNEQFFGPGTRLTVL.